This T cell receptor (beta chain) was recovered during a study of blood T cell repertoires in COVID-19. On the study more broadly: COVID-19 samples, acute and convalescent, were from the United States, Italy and Spain. T cells, B-cell-depleted T cells, or PBMCs provided the cDNA or gDNA that served as material.

Original handling: Amplified reference gene primers provided the basis for estimating nucleated cell counts. Libraries were prepared by immunoSEQ multiplex PCR; TCRdb keeps only in-frame clonotypes and omits some of them. V, J and clone size are taken as reported in that table, and D and trimming were inferred from the DNA itself. Of about 290,000 clones in the sample, just over 85% were seen once. V gave up 4 bases and J gave up 3 bases, with 13 bases separating them. Germline V gives CDR1 SGDLS, CDR2 YYNGEE. CDR3 length: 14 amino acids. Sequencing was done on a sample of peripheral blood. The receptor was isolated from a woman aged 25 to 39 with active or convalescent COVID-19. The chain couples TRBV9 to TRBJ1-2; possibly TRBD1 for D (6 bases). CDR3 DNA sequence: TGTGCCAGCAGCTCCACAGGGTTGTACTATGGCTACACCTTC. Translated: CASSSTGLYYGYTF.